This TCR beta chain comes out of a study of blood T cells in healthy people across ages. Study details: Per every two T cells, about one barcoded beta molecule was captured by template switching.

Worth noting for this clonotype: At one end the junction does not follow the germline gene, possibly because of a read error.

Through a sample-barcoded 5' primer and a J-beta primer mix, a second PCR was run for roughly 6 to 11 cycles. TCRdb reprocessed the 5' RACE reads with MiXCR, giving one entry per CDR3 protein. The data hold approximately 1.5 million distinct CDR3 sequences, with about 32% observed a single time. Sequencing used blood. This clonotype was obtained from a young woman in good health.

The CDR3 region is CSEGAGGDYNEPFF. CDR3 nucleotides: TGCAGCGAGGGAGCGGGAGGCGACTACAATGAGCCGTTCTTC. The chain recombines TRBV29-1 with TRBJ2-1; 9 bases are shared with TRBD2. The CDR3 is 14 residues long. Looked up from germline, CDR1 is SQVTM and CDR2 is ANQGSEA.